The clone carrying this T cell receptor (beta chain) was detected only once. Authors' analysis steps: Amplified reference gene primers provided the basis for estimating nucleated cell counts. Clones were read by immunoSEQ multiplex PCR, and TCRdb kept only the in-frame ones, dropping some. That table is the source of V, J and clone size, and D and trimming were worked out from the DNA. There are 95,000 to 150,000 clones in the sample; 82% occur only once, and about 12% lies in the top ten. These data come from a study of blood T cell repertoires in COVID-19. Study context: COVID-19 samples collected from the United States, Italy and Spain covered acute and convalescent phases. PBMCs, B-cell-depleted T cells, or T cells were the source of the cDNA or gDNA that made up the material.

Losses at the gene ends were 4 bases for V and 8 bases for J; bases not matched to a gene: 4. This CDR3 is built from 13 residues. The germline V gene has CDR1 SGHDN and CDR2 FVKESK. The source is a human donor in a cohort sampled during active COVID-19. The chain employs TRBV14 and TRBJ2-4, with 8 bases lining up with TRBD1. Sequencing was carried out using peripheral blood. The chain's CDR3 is CASSLQGAYIQYF. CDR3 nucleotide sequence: TGTGCCAGCAGCCTTCAGGGGGCTTACATTCAGTACTTC.